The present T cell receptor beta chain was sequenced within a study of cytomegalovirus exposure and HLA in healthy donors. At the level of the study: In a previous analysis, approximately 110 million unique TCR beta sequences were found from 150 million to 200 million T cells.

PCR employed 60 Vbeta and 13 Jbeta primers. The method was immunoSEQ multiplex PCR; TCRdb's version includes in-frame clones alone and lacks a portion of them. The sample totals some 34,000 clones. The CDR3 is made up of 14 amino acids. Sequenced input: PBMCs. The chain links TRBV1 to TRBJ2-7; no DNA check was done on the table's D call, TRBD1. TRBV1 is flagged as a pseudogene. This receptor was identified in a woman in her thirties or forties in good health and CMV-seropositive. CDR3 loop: CTSSLPGQKGEQYF. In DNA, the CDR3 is TGCACCAGCAGTTTACCGGGACAAAAGGGCGAGCAGTACTTC.